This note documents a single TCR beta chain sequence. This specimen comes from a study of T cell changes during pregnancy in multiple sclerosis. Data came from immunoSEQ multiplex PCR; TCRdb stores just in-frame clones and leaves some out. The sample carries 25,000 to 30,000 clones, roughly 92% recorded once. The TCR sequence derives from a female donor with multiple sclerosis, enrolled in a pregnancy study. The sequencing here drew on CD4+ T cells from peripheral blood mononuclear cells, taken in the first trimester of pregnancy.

CDR3 loop: CASSLQGVANTGELFF. The CDR3 DNA sequence: TGTGCCAGCAGCTTACAGGGGGTCGCGAACACCGGGGAGCTGTTTTTT. V usage is TRBV7-2 and J usage is TRBJ2-2; 7 bases are a match to TRBD1. Per germline, CDR1 SGHTA and CDR2 FQGNSA. V lost 2 bases and J lost 0; bases outside the gene matches: 3. The CDR3 has 16 amino acids.